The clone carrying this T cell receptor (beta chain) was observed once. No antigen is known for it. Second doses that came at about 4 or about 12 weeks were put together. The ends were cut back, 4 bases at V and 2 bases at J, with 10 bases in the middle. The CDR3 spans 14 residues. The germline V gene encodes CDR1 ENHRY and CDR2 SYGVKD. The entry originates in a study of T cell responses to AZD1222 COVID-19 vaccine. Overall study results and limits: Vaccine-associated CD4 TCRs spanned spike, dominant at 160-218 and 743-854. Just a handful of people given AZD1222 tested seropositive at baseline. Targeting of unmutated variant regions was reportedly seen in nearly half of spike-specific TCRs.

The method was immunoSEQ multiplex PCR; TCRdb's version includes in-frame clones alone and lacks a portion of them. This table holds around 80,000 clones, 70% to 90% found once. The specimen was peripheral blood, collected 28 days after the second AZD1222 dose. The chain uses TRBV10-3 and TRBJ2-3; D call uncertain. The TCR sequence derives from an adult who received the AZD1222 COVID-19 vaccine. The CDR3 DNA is TGTGCCATCAGTGTTAAGGCTTTCACAGATACGCAGTATTTT. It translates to CAISVKAFTDTQYF.